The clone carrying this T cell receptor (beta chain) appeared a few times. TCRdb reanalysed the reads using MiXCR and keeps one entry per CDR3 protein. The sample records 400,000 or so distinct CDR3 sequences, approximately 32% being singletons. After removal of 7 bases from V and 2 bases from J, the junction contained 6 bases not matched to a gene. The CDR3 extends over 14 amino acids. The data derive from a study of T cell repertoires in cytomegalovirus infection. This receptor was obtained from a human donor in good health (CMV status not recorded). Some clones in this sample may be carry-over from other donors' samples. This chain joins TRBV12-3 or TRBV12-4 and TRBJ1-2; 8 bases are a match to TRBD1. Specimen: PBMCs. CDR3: CASNRQGSNYGYTF. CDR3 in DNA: TGTGCCAGCAACAGACAGGGGTCAAACTATGGCTACACCTTC.